The 20 T cell receptor beta chains given below trace back to one sample, sequenced in a study of persistence of HIV-infected CD4 T cells. This was the immunoSEQ version 4 assay in survey mode. Clones were read by immunoSEQ multiplex PCR, and TCRdb kept only the in-frame ones, dropping some. The sample includes under 45,000 clones, around 90% of them seen just once. Their cognate antigens are unknown. Cells were stimulated nonspecifically with anti-CD3/anti-CD28 magnetic beads. CD4+ T cells upregulating both CD40 ligand and CD69 were sorted as responding cells. The source was CD4+ T cells sorted from PBMCs after roughly 18-hour stimulation, collected from a patient who received antiretroviral therapy. The receptors shown here come from an adult man with HIV who was CMV-seropositive.

This chain links TRBV2 with TRBJ2-3, with 11 bases matching TRBD2. From germline, CDR1 is SNHLY and CDR2 FYNNEI. This CDR3 has 16 residues. The J segment lost 5 bases and the V segment lost 6 bases, leaving 10 bases of the junction unmatched. The CDR3 DNA sequence: TGTGCCAGCAGGGTAGCGGGGGGGCAAGTTGGAGATACGCAGTATTTT. It encodes CASRVAGGQVGDTQYF.

The rearrangement links TRBV28 to TRBJ1-2; TRBD1 matches at 12 bases. The trim removed 8 bases at V and 2 bases at J, leaving 12 bases unmatched. CDR1 is MDHEN and CDR2 is SYDVKM in the germline V gene. This CDR3 spans 17 amino acids. Here the CDR3 DNA reads TGTGCCAGCGTGACTGCCGGGACAGGGGGCGCCAACTATGGCTACACCTTC. Translation: CASVTAGTGGANYGYTF.

V usage is TRBV19 and J usage is TRBJ1-5; TRBD1 matches at 7 bases. Per the germline V gene, CDR1 is LNHDA and CDR2 is SQIVND (reference sequence). The CDR3 spans 15 residues. After removal of 6 bases from V and 4 bases from J, the junction contained 9 bases not matched to a gene. CDR3 amino acids: CASRPDRSPNQPQHF. The CDR3 DNA sequence: TGTGCCAGTAGGCCGGACAGGTCTCCTAATCAGCCCCAGCATTTT.

Sample share makes this clone medium-sized. V is TRBV1 and J is TRBJ1-2; the D call in the table, TRBD1, was not verified against the DNA. TRBV1 is recorded as a pseudogene. The CDR3 is made up of 15 amino acids. The CDR3 region is CTSSQDARTGYGYTF. CDR3 sequence (DNA): TGCACCAGCAGCCAAGATGCGCGGACAGGATACGGCTACACCTTC.

This clone was picked up a small number of times. The chain links TRBV24-1 to TRBJ2-1, with D maybe TRBD2 (5 bases). V shed 0 bases and J shed 4 bases, with 9 bases lying between them. The CDR3 covers 15 residues. The germline V gene has CDR1 KGHDR and CDR2 SFDVKD. The CDR3 spells CATSDLKRQYNEQFF. CDR3 nucleotide sequence: TGTGCCACCAGTGATTTGAAGCGGCAATACAATGAGCAGTTCTTC.

This clone was seen only once. This chain joins TRBV5-6 and TRBJ1-2, with D possibly being TRBD1 (6 bases). CDR1 SGHDT and CDR2 YYEEEE come from the germline V gene. This CDR3 is built from 14 residues. The V end was cut by 0 bases, the J end by 7 bases, with 13 bases between. The CDR3 sequence: CASSLGTAGAGYTF. The CDR3 coding sequence is TGTGCCAGCAGCTTGGGGACAGCCGGGGCTGGCTACACCTTC.

The rearrangement links TRBV7-9 to TRBJ2-3, with TRBD2 matching over 7 bases. This CDR3 comprises 14 residues. The V gene end was trimmed by 5 bases and the J gene end by 5 bases; junction bases not matched to a gene: 7. Germline V gives CDR1 SEHNR, CDR2 FQNEAQ (reference sequence). CDR3 coding DNA: TGTGCCAGCAGCCTCGCGGGCGGGGGAGATACGCAGTATTTT. Its translation: CASSLAGGGDTQYF.

The rearrangement uses TRBV18 and TRBJ2-7; a weak D match, TRBD1 (7 bases). The length of the CDR3 is 14 residues. The germline V gene has CDR1 KGHSH and CDR2 LQKENI. V was trimmed by 1 base and J by 3 bases, leaving 10 bases between them. The CDR3 DNA reads as TGTGCCAGCTCACCACGGCGGGACAGCTACGAGCAGTACTTC. This sequence encodes CASSPRRDSYEQYF.

CDR3 DNA sequence: TGTGCCAGCGTGTCGGGGAGCGCGAACACCGGGGAGCTGTTTTTT. This codes for CASVSGSANTGELFF. This chain links TRBV28 with TRBJ2-2, with D possibly being TRBD2 (5 bases). Trimming removed 8 bases from V and 0 bases from J, with 13 bases in between. CDR1 is MDHEN, CDR2 SYDVKM, per germline. This CDR3 comprises 15 residues.

The V gene is TRBV18, the J gene TRBJ2-7; 7 bases align to TRBD1. Losses at the gene ends were 6 bases for V and 6 bases for J; bases not matched to a gene: 11. The V gene's germline CDR1 is KGHSH and CDR2 LQKENI. The CDR3 loop spans 14 amino acids. The CDR3 DNA sequence: TGTGCCAGCTCCTTCGACAGGGAAGGCGGCGAGCAGTACTTC. Residues: CASSFDREGGEQYF.

V is TRBV7-9 and J is TRBJ1-1, with TRBD1 matching over 10 bases. V was clipped by 5 bases and J by 5 bases; unmatched bases: 5. The CDR3 length is 14 residues. Germline CDR1 is SEHNR and CDR2 is FQNEAQ (reference sequence). This CDR3 is CASSIQGQGTEAFF. The CDR3, as DNA: TGTGCCAGCAGCATTCAGGGACAGGGGACTGAAGCTTTCTTT.

The rearrangement links TRBV24-1 to TRBJ1-4, with TRBD1 matching over 8 bases. J gave up 0 bases and V 4 bases, and 9 bases lay outside the gene matches. Germline V lookup: CDR1 KGHDR, CDR2 SFDVKD. This CDR3 spans 18 amino acids. CDR3 sequence (DNA): TGTGCCACCAGTGACCCGGGACAGGACGGTGCAACTAATGAAAAACTGTTTTTT. Translation gives CATSDPGQDGATNEKLFF.

CDR3 DNA: TGTGCCAGCAGTTTGACCGCCGGGACACTCTCCTACGAGCAGTACTTC. Translated, it gives CASSLTAGTLSYEQYF. J is TRBJ2-7 and V is TRBV27, with D maybe TRBD1 (6 bases). CDR1 and CDR2 from the germline V gene are MNHEY and SMNVEV (reference sequence). Trimming cost V 3 bases and J 0 bases, with 15 bases left between them. This CDR3 spans 16 amino acids.

This chain uses TRBV7-9 with TRBJ2-3, with D hard to call. V was clipped by 8 bases and J by 6 bases, with 15 bases between them. The CDR3 runs 13 residues. Looked up from germline, CDR1 is SEHNR and CDR2 is FQNEAQ (reference sequence). CDR3 coding DNA: TGTGCCAGCTCAACGAACCTGCCGGATACGCAGTATTTT. This codes for CASSTNLPDTQYF.

The CDR3 region is CASSKVSGGGYEQYF. Here the CDR3 DNA reads TGTGCCAGCAGCAAAGTATCGGGGGGCGGCTACGAGCAGTACTTC. V usage is TRBV21-1 and J usage is TRBJ2-7; TRBD2 is the table's D call and was not checked against the DNA. TRBV21-1 is a documented pseudogene. CDR3 size: 15 residues.

The rearrangement uses TRBV28 and TRBJ1-4; 8 nucleotides agree with TRBD1. Germline CDR1 reads MDHEN; CDR2 reads SYDVKM. This CDR3 has 14 residues. V lost 6 bases, J lost 3 bases, and 3 bases stayed unmatched. In nucleotides, the CDR3 is TGTGCCAGCAGGACAGGGGAGGCTAATGAAAAACTGTTTTTT. Amino acid sequence: CASRTGEANEKLFF. Full variable domain (missing parts from reference TRBV28 and TRBJ1-4): DVKVTQSSRYLVKRTGEKVFLECVQDMDHENMFWYRQDPGLGLRLIYFSYDVKMKEKGDIPEGYSVSREKKERFSLILESASTNQTSMYLCASRTGEANEKLFFGSGTQLSVL.

This rearrangement joins TRBV3-1 (or the pseudogene TRBV3-2) to TRBJ1-3; 7 bases match TRBD1. Germline V CDR1 and CDR2: LGHDT, YNNKEL (reference sequence). With 4 bases clipped from V and 4 bases from J, the junction kept 7 bases outside the gene matches. This CDR3 has 15 residues. As DNA, the CDR3 is TGTGCCAGCAGCCTTAAAACAGGGGTGGGAAACACCATATATTTT. This gives the protein CASSLKTGVGNTIYF.

The V and J genes are TRBV19 and TRBJ1-1; tentative D call: TRBD1 (5 bases). This CDR3 is built from 13 residues. Germline CDR1 reads LNHDA; CDR2 reads SQIVND (reference sequence). V was shortened by 5 bases and J by 2 bases, with 9 bases between the two germline ends. This chain's CDR3 is CASSSQGNTEAFF. CDR3 in DNA: TGTGCCAGTAGTTCGCAGGGTAACACTGAAGCTTTCTTT.

The V call is TRBV19, the J call TRBJ1-5; perhaps TRBD1 as D (5 bases). The germline gives CDR1 LNHDA, CDR2 SQIVND (reference sequence). Trimming cost V 7 bases and J 4 bases, with 14 bases left between them. This CDR3 spans 14 amino acids. CDR3 residues: CASTMGGLNQPQHF. The CDR3 DNA is TGTGCCAGTACCATGGGGGGACTAAATCAGCCCCAGCATTTT. Based on the CDR3 plus reference TRBV19 and TRBJ1-5, the full variable domain is DGGITQSPKYLFRKEGQNVTLSCEQNLNHDAMYWYRQDPGQGLRLIYYSQIVNDFQKGDIAEGYSVSREKKESFPLTVTSAQKNPTAFYLCASTMGGLNQPQHFGDGTRLSIL.

The rearrangement uses TRBV18 and TRBJ1-2; D is undetermined. Deletions cut 3 bases from V and 8 bases from J, with 19 bases between. The CDR3 runs 15 residues. The germline CDR1 and CDR2 sequences are KGHSH and LQKENI. The CDR3 DNA reads as TGTGCCAGCTCACCGGAACAACTCCCAGCGAGAGGCTACACCTTC. It yields the protein CASSPEQLPARGYTF.